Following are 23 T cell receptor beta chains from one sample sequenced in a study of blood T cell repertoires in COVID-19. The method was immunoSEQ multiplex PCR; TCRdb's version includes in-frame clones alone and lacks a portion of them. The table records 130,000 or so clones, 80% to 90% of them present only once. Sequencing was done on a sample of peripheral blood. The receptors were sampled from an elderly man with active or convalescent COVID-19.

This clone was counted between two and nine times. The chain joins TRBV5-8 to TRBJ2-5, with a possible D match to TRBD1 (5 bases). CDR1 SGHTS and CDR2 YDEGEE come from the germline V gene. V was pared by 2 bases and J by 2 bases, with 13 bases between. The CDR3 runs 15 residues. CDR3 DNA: TGTGCCAGCAGCTTTAGAAGGGGTTCGCAAGAGACCCAGTACTTC. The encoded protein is CASSFRRGSQETQYF.

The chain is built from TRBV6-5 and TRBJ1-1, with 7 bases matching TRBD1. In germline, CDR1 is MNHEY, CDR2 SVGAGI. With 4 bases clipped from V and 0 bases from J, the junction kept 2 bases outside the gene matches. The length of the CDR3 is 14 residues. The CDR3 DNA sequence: TGTGCCAGCAGTTGGGACAGCTTGAACACTGAAGCTTTCTTT. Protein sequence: CASSWDSLNTEAFF.

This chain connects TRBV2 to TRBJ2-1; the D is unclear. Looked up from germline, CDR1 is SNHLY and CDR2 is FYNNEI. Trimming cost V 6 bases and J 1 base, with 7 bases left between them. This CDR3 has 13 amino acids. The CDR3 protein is CASSPKSYNEQFF. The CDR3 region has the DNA TGTGCCAGCAGCCCTAAATCCTACAATGAGCAGTTCTTC.

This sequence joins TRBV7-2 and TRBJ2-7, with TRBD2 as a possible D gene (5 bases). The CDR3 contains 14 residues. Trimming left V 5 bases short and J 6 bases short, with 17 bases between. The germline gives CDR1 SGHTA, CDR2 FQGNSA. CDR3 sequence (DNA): TGTGCCAGCAGCCCGGGATTCGGCGACGCCGAGCAGTACTTC. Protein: CASSPGFGDAEQYF. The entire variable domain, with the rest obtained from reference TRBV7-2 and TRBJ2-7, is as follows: GAGVSQSPSNKVTEKGKDVELRCDPISGHTALYWYRQSLGQGLEFLIYFQGNSAPDKSGLPSDRFSAERTGGSVSTLTIQRTQQEDSAVYLCASSPGFGDAEQYFGPGTRLTVT.

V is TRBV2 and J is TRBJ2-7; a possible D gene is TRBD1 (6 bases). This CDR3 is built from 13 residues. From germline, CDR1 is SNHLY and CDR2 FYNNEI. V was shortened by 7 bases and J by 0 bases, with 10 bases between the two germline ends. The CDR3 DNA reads TGTGCCAGCACAGGGGATCACTCCTACGAGCAGTACTTC. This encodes CASTGDHSYEQYF.

The CDR3 loop is CASSFGTGAEQYF. The CDR3 nucleotides are TGTGCCAGCAGTTTCGGGACAGGGGCCGAGCAGTACTTC. The chain combines TRBV6-2 or TRBV6-3 with TRBJ2-7; TRBD1 agrees at 10 bases. This CDR3 has 13 residues. V was clipped by 4 bases and J by 6 bases; unmatched bases: 3. Germline V gene sequence: CDR1 MNHEY, CDR2 SVGEGT.

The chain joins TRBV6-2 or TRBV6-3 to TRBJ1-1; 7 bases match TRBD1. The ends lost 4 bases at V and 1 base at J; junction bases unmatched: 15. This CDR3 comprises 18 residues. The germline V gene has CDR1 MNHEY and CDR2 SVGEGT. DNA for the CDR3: TGTGCCAGCAGTTCCTGGACAGGAGTGGTCCGAACGAACACTGAAGCTTTCTTT. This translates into CASSSWTGVVRTNTEAFF.

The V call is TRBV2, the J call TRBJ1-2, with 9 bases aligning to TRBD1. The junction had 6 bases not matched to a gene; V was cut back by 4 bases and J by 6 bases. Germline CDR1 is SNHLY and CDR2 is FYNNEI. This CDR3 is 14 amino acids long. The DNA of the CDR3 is TGTGCCAGCAGTGGGAGGACAGGGGAGGATGGCTACACCTTC. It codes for CASSGRTGEDGYTF.

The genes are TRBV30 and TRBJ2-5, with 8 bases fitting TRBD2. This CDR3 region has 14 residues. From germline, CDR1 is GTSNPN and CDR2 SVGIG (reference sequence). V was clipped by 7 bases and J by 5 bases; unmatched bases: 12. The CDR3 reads CASTPSPSGETQYF. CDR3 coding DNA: TGTGCCTCAACCCCTTCGCCTAGCGGGGAGACCCAGTACTTC.

CDR3 in amino acids: CASRREDFSSGNTIYF. The CDR3 bases are TGTGCCAGCAGGAGGGAGGACTTTAGCTCTGGAAACACCATATATTTT. The chain carries TRBV9 and TRBJ1-3; D is undetermined. Trimming took off 5 bases at V and 0 bases at J, with 15 bases between the two ends. CDR3 length: 16 residues. From germline, CDR1 is SGDLS and CDR2 YYNGEE.

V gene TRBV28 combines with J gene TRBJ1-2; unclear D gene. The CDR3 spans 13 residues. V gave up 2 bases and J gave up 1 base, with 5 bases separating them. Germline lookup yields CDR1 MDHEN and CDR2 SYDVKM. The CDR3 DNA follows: TGTGCCAGCAGTTTAAACATTAACTATGGCTACACCTTC. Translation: CASSLNINYGYTF.

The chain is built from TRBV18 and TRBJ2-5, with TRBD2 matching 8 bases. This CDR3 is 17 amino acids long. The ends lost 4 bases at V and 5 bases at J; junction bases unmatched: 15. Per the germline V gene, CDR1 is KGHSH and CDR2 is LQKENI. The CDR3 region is CASSLSKTAGAGETQYF. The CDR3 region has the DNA TGTGCCAGCTCACTGTCTAAGACAGCGGGGGCAGGGGAGACCCAGTACTTC.

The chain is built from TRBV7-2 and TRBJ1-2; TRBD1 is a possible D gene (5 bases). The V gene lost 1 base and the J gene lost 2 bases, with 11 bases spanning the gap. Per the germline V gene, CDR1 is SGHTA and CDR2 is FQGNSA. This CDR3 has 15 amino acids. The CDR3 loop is CASSLERGGNYGYTF. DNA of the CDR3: TGTGCCAGCAGCTTAGAGCGGGGGGGGAACTATGGCTACACCTTC. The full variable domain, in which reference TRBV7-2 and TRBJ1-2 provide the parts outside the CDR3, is GAGVSQSPSNKVTEKGKDVELRCDPISGHTALYWYRQSLGQGLEFLIYFQGNSAPDKSGLPSDRFSAERTGGSVSTLTIQRTQQEDSAVYLCASSLERGGNYGYTFGSGTRLTVV.

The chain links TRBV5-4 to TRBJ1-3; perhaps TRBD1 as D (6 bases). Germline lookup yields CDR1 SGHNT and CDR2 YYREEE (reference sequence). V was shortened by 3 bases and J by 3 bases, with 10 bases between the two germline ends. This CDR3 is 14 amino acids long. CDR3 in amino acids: CASSSWTDGNTIYF. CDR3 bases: TGTGCCAGCAGCTCCTGGACAGATGGAAACACCATATATTTT.

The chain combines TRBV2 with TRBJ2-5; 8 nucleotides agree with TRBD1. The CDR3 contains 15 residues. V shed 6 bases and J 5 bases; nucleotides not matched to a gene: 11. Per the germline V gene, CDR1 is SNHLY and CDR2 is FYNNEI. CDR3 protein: CASRTDRVYGETQYF. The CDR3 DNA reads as TGTGCCAGCAGGACGGACAGGGTATATGGGGAGACCCAGTACTTC.

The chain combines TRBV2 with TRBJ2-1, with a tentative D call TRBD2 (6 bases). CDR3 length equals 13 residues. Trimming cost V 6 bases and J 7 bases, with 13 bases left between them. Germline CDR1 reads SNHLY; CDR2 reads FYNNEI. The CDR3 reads CASSQGLSNEQFF. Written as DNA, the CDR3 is TGTGCCAGCAGCCAGGGACTTTCGAATGAGCAGTTCTTC.

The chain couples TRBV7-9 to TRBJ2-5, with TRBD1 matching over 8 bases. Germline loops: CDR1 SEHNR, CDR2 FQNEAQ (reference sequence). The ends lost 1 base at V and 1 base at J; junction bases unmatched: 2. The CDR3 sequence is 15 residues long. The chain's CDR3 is CASSLGQGIQETQYF. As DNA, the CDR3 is TGTGCCAGCAGCTTAGGACAGGGGATCCAAGAGACCCAGTACTTC.

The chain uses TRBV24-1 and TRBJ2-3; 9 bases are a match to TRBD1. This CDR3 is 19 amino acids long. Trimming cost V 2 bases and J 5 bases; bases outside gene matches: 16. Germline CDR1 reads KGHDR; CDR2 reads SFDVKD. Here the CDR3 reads CATSDSEGTTGGSGDTQYF. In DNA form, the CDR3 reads TGTGCCACCAGTGATTCGGAGGGAACCACAGGGGGCTCGGGAGATACGCAGTATTTT.

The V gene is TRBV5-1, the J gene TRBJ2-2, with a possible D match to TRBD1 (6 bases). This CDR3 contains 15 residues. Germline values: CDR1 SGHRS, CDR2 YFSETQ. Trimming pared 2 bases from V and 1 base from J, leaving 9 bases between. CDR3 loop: CASSLQGRNTGELFF. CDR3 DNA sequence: TGCGCCAGCAGCTTACAGGGTCGGAACACCGGGGAGCTGTTTTTT.

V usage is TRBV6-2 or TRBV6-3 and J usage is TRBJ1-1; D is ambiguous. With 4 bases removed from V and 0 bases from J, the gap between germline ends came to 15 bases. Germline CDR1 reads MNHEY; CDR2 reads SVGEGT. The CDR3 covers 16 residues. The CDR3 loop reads CASSLSPGTLNTEAFF. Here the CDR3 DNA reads TGTGCCAGCAGTTTGAGCCCAGGCACTCTGAACACTGAAGCTTTCTTT.

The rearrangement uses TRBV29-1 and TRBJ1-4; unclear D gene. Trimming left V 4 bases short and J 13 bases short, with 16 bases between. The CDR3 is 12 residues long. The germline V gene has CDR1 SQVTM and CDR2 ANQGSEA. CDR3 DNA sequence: TGCAGCGTTGCCAGTCCCCCCGGCGGACTGTTTTTT. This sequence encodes CSVASPPGGLFF.

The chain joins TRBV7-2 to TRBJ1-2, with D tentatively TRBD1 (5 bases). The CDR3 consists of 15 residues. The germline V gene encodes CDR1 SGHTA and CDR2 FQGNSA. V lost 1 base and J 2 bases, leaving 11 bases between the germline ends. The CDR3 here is CASSLGTWGNYGYTF. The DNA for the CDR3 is TGTGCCAGCAGCTTAGGAACCTGGGGCAACTATGGCTACACCTTC.

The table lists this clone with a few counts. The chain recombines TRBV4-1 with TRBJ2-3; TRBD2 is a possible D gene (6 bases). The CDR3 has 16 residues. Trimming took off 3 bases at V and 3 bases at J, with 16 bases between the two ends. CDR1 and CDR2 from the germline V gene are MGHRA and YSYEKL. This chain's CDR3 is CASSQGRDLGTDTQYF. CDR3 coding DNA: TGCGCCAGCAGCCAGGGCCGGGACTTAGGGACAGATACGCAGTATTTT.